What follows describes a single T cell receptor (beta chain). Its specificity is unknown. PCR used 60 Vbeta primers and 13 Jbeta primers. This table comes from immunoSEQ multiplex PCR, and its TCRdb copy is limited to in-frame clones, with some not included. The table records about 100,000 clones, 80% to 85% of them present only once. These data come from a study of cytomegalovirus exposure and HLA in healthy donors. Study-wide findings and caveats: According to an earlier analysis, most TCR beta V segments yielded productive rearrangements about 87% or about 30% of the time. The study listed 150 to 200 cytomegalovirus-associated TCR beta chains.

Input material: PBMCs. This clonotype was obtained from an older woman in good health and CMV-seropositive.

The CDR3 loop reads CASSLGGLAGAYEQYF. The CDR3 DNA follows: TGTGCCAGCAGCTTAGGAGGTCTAGCGGGAGCCTACGAGCAGTACTTC. V gene TRBV7-2 combines with J gene TRBJ2-7; TRBD2 aligns across 10 bases. Germline CDR1 SGHTA, CDR2 FQGNSA. Germline trimming cut 1 base from V and 2 bases from J; bases unmatched to any gene: 5. The CDR3 is 16 amino acids.